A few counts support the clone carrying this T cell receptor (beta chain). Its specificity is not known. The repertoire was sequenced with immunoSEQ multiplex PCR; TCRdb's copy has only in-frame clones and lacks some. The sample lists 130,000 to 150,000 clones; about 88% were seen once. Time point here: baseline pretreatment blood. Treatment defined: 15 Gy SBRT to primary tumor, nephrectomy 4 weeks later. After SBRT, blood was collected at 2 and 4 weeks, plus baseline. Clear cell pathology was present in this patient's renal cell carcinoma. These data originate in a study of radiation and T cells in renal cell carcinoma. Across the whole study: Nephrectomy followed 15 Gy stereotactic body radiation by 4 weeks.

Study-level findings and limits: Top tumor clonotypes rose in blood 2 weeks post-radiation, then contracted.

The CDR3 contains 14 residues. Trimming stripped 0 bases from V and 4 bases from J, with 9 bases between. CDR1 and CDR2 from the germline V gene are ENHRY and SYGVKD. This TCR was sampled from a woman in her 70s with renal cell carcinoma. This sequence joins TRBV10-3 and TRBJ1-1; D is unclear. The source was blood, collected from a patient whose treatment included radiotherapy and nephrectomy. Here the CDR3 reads CAISESHSPTEAFF. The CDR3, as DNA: TGTGCCATCAGTGAGTCGCACAGTCCCACTGAAGCTTTCTTT.